This TCR beta chain was recovered during a study of blood T cell repertoires in COVID-19 (dated by TCRdb to the early 2020s). About the full investigation: The collaborator samples originated in the United States, Italy and Spain and spanned the acute and convalescent phases of COVID-19. The material from the prospective study consisted of cDNA or gDNA derived from T cells, B-cell-depleted T cells, or PBMCs. Subjects who had been exposed to COVID-19, were actively infected with it, or had recovered from it provided the deeply sampled blood TCRbeta repertoires that made up the dataset. The repertoires were released in a freely available public database meant as a resource for research on the immune response to SARS-CoV-2. Samples were obtained from the ongoing ImmuneRACE study (first 160 participants) and from 1,000 to 1,500 subjects provided by 6 global collaborators. Sample metadata almost always included a de-identified subject ID, COVID-19 status, age in years and sex. HLA class I and class II types, where available, came from metadata supplied by the sample provider rather than from assay-based typing.

On this clone: Its target antigen remains unknown. Qualities for individual bases were not recorded, and no much larger clone is one base off.

Collaborating institutions collected whole blood in K2EDTA tubes following their own protocols. For TCRbeta analysis, collaborator samples were shipped as frozen whole blood, as isolated PBMCs, or as DNA extracted from either sample type. TCRbeta CDR3 regions were amplified from genomic DNA by means of the immunoSEQ Assay, a bias-controlled multiplex PCR. Concerning the study's data processing: Nucleated cell counts per sample were estimated from amplification of reference gene primers within the assay. To quantify the absolute abundance of each unique TCRbeta CDR3 rearrangement, sequence reads were collapsed and filtered. For each sample, productive Simpson clonality was calculated as the square root of Simpson's diversity index across productive rearrangements. TCRdb obtained this table from immuneACCESS and retained in-frame rearrangements with V and J assigned. These tables miss some clones; where compared with another copy, unresolved V genes account for less than half of the shortfall, and the remainder is unexplained. V and J calls and clone size are as listed in that table; D and trimming were resolved from the DNA. This sample has about 68,000 clones in its table, and around 86% of those were observed once. Less than 8% of the sample is held by the ten biggest clonotypes.

Here is what the overall study found, with its caveats: The quantity of clinical and demographic metadata differed by source and by participant and was supplied without curation.

The germline V gene yields SGHDT for CDR1 and YYEEEE for CDR2. The junction carries 7 bases between V and J, which are trimmed by 0 bases and 4 bases respectively. From its cysteine to its phenylalanine, the CDR3 spans 13 amino acids. Only the CDR3 region is kept as DNA, spanning 39 bases read in frame from base 1. This chain joins TRBV5-6 to TRBJ1-1, and the D gene may be TRBD1, 5 bases matching. The specimen sequenced was peripheral blood. The TCR sequence derives from a man aged 45-60 years with active COVID-19. CDR3 sequence: CASSLGQSTEAFF. The bases read TGTGCCAGCAGCTTGGGACAGTCCACTGAAGCTTTCTTT.